This T cell receptor beta chain was documented in a study of Graves' ophthalmopathy and Graves' hyperthyroidism. There are a few counts of this clonotype. Germline CDR1 is SEHNR and CDR2 is FQNEAQ (reference sequence). Deletions cut 3 bases from V and 5 bases from J, with 8 bases between. This CDR3 comprises 14 residues. Researchers took RNA transcripts and amplified TCR beta CDR3 regions from them. First-round RT-PCR employed HTBI primers, with a second-round multiplex PCR after it. TCRdb reanalysed the multiplex PCR reads using MiXCR and keeps one entry per CDR3 protein. Of roughly 700,000 distinct CDR3 sequences in the sample, around 40% were seen once.

This TCR derives from an adult man with Graves' ophthalmopathy. Sequencing used peripheral blood. The chain recombines TRBV7-9 with TRBJ1-6, with D unresolved. The CDR3 protein is CASSFDGNNSPLHF. In DNA, the CDR3 is TGTGCCAGCAGCTTTGACGGAAATAATTCACCCCTCCACTTT.